This TCR beta chain was captured in a study of CD8 T cells in Susac syndrome. CD8+ and CD4+ T cells taken from blood had their TCR beta sequenced. Negative isolation yielded CD8+ and CD4+ T cells; FACS enriched TEMRA cells. Reverse transcription of about 0.5 to 1 ug RNA was performed with random hexamers. Amplification of TCR beta CDR3 was carried out by immunoSEQ multiplex PCR, which covered 54 Vbeta and 13 Jbeta segments. A single record per CDR3 protein comes from TCRdb applying MiXCR to the immunoSEQ multiplex PCR reads. The profile shows roughly 180,000 distinct CDR3 sequences, less than 95% of them singletons. V was trimmed by 1 base and J by 4 bases, leaving 16 bases between them. The germline gives CDR1 DFQATT, CDR2 SNEGSKA (reference sequence). This CDR3 spans 15 amino acids.

The sequenced sample consisted of CD4+ T cells from PBMCs. This TCR was sampled from a human donor in good health. V and J are TRBV20-1 and TRBJ1-2; D is possibly TRBD1 (5 bases). The CDR3 region has the DNA TGCAGTGCTAGAGGGTCCAGGGTTTCTAGCTATGGCTACACCTTC. Translating gives CSARGSRVSSYGYTF.